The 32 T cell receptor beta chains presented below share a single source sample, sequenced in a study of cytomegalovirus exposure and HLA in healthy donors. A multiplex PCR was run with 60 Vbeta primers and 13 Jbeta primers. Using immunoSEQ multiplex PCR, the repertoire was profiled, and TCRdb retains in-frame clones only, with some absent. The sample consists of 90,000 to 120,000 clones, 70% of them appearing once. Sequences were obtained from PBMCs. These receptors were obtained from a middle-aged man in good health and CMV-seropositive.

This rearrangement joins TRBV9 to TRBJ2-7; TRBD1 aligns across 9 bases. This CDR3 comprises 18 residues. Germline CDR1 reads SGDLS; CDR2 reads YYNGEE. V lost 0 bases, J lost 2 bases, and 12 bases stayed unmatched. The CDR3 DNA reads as TGTGCCAGCAGCGTAGGAACATCGACCGGGACAGGGACCTACGAGCAGTACTTC. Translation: CASSVGTSTGTGTYEQYF.

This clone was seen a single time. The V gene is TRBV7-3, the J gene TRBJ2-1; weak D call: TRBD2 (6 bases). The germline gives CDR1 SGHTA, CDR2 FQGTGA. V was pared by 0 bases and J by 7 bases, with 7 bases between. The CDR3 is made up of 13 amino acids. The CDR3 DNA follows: TGTGCCAGCAGCTTAACGACTAGGAATGAGCAGTTCTTC. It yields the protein CASSLTTRNEQFF.

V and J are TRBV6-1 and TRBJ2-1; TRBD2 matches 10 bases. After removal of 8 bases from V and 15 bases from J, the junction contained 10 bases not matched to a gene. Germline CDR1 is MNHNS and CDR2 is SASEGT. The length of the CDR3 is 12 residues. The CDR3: CASVESAGGGFF. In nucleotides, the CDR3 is TGTGCCAGCGTGGAATCAGCGGGAGGGGGGTTCTTC.

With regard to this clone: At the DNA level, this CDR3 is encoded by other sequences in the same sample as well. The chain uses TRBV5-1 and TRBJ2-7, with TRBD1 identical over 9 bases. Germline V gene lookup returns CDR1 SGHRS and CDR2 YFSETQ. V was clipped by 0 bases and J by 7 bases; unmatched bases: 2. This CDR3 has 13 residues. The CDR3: CASSLDRGREQYF. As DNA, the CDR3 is TGCGCCAGCAGCTTGGACAGGGGGCGGGAGCAGTACTTC.

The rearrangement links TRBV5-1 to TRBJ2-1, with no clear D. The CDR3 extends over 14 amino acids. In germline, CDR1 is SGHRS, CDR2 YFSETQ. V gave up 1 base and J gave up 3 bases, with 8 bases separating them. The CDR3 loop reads CASSLFGSYNEQFF. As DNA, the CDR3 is TGCGCCAGCAGCTTGTTTGGCAGCTACAATGAGCAGTTCTTC.

The chain's CDR3 is CASSPTTGPNQPQHF. Written as DNA, the CDR3 is TGTGCCAGCAGCCCGACCACAGGGCCCAATCAGCCCCAGCATTTT. V is TRBV7-2 and J is TRBJ1-5, with D possibly matching TRBD1 (6 bases). CDR3 length equals 15 residues. Per germline, CDR1 SGHTA and CDR2 FQGNSA. Trimming shortened V by 5 bases and J by 3 bases, and 14 bases separated the two germline ends. Complete variable domain (other parts from reference TRBV7-2 and TRBJ1-5): GAGVSQSPSNKVTEKGKDVELRCDPISGHTALYWYRQSLGQGLEFLIYFQGNSAPDKSGLPSDRFSAERTGGSVSTLTIQRTQQEDSAVYLCASSPTTGPNQPQHFGDGTRLSIL.

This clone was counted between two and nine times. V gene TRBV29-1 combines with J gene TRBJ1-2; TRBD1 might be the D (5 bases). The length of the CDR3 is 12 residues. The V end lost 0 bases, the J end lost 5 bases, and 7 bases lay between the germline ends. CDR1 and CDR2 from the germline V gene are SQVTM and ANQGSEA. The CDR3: CSVEESGYGYTF. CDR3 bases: TGCAGCGTTGAAGAGTCAGGGTATGGCTACACCTTC.

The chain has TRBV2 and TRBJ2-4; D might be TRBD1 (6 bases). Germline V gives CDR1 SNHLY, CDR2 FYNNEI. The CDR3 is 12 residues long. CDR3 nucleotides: TGTGCAGGCAGGGGAGCCAAAAACATTCAGTACTTC. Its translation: CAGRGAKNIQYF.

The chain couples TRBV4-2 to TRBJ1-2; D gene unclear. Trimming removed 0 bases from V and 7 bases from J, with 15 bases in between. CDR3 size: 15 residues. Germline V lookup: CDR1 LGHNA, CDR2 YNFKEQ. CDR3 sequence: CASSQDVEGVIGYTF. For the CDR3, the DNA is TGTGCCAGCAGCCAAGATGTTGAGGGTGTGATTGGCTACACCTTC.

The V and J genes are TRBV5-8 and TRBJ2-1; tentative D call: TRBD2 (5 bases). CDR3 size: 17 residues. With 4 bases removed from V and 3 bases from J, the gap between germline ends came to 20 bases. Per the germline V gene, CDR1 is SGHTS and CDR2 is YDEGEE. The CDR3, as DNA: TGTGCCAGCAGCGGAAGAAGCGGACTCCCTTTCTACAATGAGCAGTTCTTC. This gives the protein CASSGRSGLPFYNEQFF.

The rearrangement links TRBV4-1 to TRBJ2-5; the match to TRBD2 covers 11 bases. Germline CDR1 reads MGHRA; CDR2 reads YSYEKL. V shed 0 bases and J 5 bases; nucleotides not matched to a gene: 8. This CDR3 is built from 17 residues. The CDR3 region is CASSQDGLAGGWETQYF. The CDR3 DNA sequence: TGCGCCAGCAGCCAAGACGGGCTAGCGGGAGGTTGGGAGACCCAGTACTTC.

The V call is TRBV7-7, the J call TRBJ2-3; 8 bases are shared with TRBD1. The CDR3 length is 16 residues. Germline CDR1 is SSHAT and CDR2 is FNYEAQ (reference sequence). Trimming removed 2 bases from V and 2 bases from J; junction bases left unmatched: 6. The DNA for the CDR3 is TGTGCCAGCAGCTTATCCCAGGGGGCTTTCACAGATACGCAGTATTTT. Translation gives CASSLSQGAFTDTQYF.

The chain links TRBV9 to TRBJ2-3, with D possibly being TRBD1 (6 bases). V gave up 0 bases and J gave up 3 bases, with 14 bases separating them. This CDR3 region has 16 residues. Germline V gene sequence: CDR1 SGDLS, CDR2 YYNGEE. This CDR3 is CASSVAGVVPTDTQYF. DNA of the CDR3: TGTGCCAGCAGCGTAGCAGGGGTAGTCCCAACAGATACGCAGTATTTT.

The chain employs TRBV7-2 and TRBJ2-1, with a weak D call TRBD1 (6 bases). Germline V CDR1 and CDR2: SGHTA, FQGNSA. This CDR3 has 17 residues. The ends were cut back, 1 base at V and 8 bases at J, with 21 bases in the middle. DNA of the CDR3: TGTGCCAGCAGCTTAGGGGCAGGGGCTTTTCCCCCGGATGAGCAGTTCTTC. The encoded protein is CASSLGAGAFPPDEQFF.

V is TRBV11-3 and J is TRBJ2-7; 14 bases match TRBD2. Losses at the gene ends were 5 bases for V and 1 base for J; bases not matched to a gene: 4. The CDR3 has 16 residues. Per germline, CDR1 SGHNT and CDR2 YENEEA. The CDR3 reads CASSPGTSGSSYEQYF. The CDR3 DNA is TGTGCCAGCAGCCCCGGGACTAGCGGGAGTTCCTACGAGCAGTACTTC.

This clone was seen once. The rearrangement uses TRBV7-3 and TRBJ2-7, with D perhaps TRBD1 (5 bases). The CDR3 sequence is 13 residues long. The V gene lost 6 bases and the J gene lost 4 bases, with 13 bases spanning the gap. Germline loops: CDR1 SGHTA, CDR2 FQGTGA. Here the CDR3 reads CASSMGTGYEQYF. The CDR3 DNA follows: TGTGCCAGCAGTATGGGAACAGGTTACGAGCAGTACTTC.

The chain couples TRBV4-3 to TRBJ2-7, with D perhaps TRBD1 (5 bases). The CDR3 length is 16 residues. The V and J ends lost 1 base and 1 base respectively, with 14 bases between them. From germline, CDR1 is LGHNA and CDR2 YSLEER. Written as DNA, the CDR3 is TGCGCCAGCAGCCAAGGGGCCGGGCAGGGTTCCTACGAGCAGTACTTC. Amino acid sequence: CASSQGAGQGSYEQYF.

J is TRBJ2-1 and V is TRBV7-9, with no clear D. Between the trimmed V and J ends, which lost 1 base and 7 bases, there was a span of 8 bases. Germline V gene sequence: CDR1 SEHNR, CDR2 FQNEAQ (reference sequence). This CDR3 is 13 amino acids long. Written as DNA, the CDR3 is TGTGCCAGCAGCTTAGGTTCGGTAAATGAGCAGTTCTTC. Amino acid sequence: CASSLGSVNEQFF. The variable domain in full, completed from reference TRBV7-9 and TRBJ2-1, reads DTGVSQNPRHKITKRGQNVTFRCDPISEHNRLYWYRQTLGQGPEFLTYFQNEAQLEKSRLLSDRFSAERPKGSFSTLEIQRTEQGDSAMYLCASSLGSVNEQFFGPGTRLTVL.

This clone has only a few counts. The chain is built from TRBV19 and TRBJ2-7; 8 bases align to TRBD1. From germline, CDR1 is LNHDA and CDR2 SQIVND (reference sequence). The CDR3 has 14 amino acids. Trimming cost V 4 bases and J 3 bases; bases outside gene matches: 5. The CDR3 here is CASSTGQGVYEQYF. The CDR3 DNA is TGTGCCAGTAGTACCGGACAGGGCGTCTACGAGCAGTACTTC.

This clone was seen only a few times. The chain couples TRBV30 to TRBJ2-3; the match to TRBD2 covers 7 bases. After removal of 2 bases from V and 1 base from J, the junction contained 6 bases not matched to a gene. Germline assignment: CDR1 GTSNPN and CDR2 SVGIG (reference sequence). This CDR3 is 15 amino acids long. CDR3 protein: CAWSLGGTRTDTQYF. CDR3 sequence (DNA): TGTGCCTGGAGTCTGGGAGGGACGCGCACAGATACGCAGTATTTT.

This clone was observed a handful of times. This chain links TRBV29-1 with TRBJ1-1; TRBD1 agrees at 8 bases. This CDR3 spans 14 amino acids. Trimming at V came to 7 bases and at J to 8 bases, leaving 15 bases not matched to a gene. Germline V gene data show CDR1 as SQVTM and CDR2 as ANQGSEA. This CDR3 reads CSAGGPKPGGEAFF. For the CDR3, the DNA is TGCAGCGCCGGAGGACCAAAGCCAGGGGGCGAAGCTTTCTTT.

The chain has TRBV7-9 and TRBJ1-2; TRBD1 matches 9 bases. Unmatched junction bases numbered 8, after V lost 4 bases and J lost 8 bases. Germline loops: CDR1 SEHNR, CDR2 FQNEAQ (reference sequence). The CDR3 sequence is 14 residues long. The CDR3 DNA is TGTGCCAGCAGCTCCTCCTACAGGGGGCAAGGCTACACCTTC. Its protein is CASSSSYRGQGYTF.

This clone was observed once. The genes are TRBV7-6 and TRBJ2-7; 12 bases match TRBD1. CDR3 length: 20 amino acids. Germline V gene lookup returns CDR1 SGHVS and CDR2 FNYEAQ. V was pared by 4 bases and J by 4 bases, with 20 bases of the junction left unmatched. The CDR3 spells CASSSGPGTGGSTSTYEQYV. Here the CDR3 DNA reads TGTGCCAGCAGCTCGGGACCCGGGACAGGGGGCTCCACATCCACGTACGAGCAGTACGTC.

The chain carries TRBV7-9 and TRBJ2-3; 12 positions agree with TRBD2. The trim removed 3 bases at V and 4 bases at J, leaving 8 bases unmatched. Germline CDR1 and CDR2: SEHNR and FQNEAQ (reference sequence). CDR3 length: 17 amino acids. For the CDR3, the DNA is TGTGCCAGCAGCTTCCATAGGACTAGCGGGACCGCAGATACGCAGTATTTT. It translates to CASSFHRTSGTADTQYF.

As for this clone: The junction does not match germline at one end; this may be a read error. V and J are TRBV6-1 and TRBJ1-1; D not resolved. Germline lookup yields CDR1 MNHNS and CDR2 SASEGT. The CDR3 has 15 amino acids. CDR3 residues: CASNYDPRGNTEAFF. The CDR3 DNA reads TGTGCTAGCAACTATGATCCGCGAGGGAACACTGAAGCTTTCTTT.

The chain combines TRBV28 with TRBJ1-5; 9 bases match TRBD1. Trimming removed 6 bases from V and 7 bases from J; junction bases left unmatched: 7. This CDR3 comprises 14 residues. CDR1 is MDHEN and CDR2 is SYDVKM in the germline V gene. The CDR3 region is CASSSGTGPQPQHF. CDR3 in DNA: TGTGCCAGCAGCTCGGGGACAGGGCCCCAGCCCCAGCATTTT.

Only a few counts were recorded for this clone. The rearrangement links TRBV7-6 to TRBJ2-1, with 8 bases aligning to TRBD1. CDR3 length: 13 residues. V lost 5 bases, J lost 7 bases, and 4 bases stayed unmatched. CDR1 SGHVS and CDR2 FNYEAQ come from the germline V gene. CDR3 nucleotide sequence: TGTGCCAGCAGCCCGGGACAGGTGAATGAGCAGTTCTTC. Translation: CASSPGQVNEQFF. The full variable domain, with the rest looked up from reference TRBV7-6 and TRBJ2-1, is GAGVSQSPRYKVTKRGQDVALRCDPISGHVSLYWYRQALGQGPEFLTYFNYEAQQDKSGLPNDRFSAERPEGSISTLTIQRTEQRDSAMYRCASSPGQVNEQFFGPGTRLTVL.

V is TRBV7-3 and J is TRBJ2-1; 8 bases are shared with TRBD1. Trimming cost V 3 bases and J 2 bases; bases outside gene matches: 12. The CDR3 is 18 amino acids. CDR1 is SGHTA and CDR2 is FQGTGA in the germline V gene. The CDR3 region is CASSLKSRGLPAYNEQFF. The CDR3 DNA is TGTGCCAGCAGCTTGAAGAGCAGGGGGCTACCCGCCTACAATGAGCAGTTCTTC.

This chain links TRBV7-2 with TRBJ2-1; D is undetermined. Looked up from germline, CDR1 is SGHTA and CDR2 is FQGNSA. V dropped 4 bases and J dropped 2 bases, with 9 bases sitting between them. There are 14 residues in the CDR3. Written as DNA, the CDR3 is TGTGCCAGCAGCTCCCTGACAACCTACAATGAGCAGTTCTTC. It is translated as CASSSLTTYNEQFF.

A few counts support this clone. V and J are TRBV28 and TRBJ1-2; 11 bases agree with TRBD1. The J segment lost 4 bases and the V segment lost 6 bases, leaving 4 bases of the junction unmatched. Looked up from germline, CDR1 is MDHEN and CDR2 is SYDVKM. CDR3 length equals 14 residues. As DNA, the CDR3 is TGTGCCAGCAGGCGGGACAGGGGGTCCTATGGCTACACCTTC. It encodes CASRRDRGSYGYTF.

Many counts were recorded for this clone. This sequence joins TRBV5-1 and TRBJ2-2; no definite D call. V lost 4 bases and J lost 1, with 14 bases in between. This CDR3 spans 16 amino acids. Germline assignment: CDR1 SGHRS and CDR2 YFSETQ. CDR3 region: CASSLNNYLNTGELFF. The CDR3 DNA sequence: TGCGCCAGCAGCCTTAACAACTACCTGAACACCGGGGAGCTGTTTTTT.

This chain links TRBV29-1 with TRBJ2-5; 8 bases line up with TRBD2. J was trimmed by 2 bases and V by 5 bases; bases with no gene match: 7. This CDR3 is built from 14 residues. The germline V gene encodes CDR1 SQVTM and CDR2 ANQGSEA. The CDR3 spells CSVPGRGSQETQYF. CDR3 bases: TGCAGCGTTCCCGGGAGGGGATCACAAGAGACCCAGTACTTC.